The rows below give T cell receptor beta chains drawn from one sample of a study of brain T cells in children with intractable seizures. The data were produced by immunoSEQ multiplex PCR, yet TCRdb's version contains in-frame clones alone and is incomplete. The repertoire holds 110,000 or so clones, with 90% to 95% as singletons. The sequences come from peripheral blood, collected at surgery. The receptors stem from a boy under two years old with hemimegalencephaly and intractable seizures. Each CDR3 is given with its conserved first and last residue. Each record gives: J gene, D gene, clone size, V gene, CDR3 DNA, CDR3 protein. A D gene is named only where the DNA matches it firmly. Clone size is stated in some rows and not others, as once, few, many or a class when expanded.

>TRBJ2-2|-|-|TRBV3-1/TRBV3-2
TGTGCCAGCAGCCAATCAACCGGGGAGCTGTTTTTT
CASSQSTGELFF
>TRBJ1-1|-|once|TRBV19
TGTGCCAGTAGTATCGGGGTGAACACTGAAGCTTTCTTT
CASSIGVNTEAFF
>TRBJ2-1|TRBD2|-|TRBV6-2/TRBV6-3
TGTGCCAGCAGCCCCCTCAGCGGGAGTTTAAATGAGCAGTTCTTC
CASSPLSGSLNEQFF
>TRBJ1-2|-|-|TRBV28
TGTGCCAGCAGTCCCACCTGGGGGGATGGAAACTATGGCTACACCTTC
CASSPTWGDGNYGYTF
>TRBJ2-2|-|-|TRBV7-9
TGTGCCAGCAGCGGAGGGACATCTGCGAACACCGGGGAGCTGTTTTTT
CASSGGTSANTGELFF
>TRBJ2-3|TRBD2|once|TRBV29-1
TGCAGCGTCCTGACTAGCGGGAGCACAGATACGCAGTATTTT
CSVLTSGSTDTQYF
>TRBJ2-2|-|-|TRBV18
TGTGCCAGCTCACCCGGAGCCAGGCCCCCCGGCACCGGGGAGCTGTTTTTT
CASSPGARPPGTGELFF
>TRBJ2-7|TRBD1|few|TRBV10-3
TGTGCCATCAGGCCCACTACAGGGGACCACGAGCAGTACTTC
CAIRPTTGDHEQYF
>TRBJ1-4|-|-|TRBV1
TGCACCAGCAGCCCCACGGGACAGCCTAATGAAAAACTGTTTTTT
CTSSPTGQPNEKLFF
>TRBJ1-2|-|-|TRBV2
TGTGCCAGCAGCGATGACAATCTCTATGGCTACACCTTC
CASSDDNLYGYTF
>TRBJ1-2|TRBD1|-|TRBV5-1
TGCGCCAGCAGCTTTTCAGGGGGCGATGGCTACACCTTC
CASSFSGGDGYTF
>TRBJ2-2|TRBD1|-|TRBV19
TGTGCCAGTAGTAAATCGGGACAGCTAAACACCGGGGAGCTGTTTTTT
CASSKSGQLNTGELFF
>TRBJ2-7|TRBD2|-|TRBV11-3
TGTGCCAGCCAGAGTAAGGCGGGAGGCTCCTACGAGCAGTACTTC
CASQSKAGGSYEQYF
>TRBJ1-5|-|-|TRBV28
TGTGCCAGCAGTTTATGGGAGGGTTCCGGAAGCAATCAGCCCCAGCATTTT
CASSLWEGSGSNQPQHF
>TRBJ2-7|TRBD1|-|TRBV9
TGTGCCAGCAGCCCGGGGACAGGGCAAGGCTACGAGCAGTACTTC
CASSPGTGQGYEQYF
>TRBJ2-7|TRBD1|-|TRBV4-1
TGCGCCAGCAGCCGCCGGGACAGGGGTCCCTACGAGCAGTACTTC
CASSRRDRGPYEQYF
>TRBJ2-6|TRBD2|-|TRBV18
TGTGCCAGCTCACCACCGCCGGGGGGTACTGGGGCCAACGTCCTGACTTTC
CASSPPPGGTGANVLTF
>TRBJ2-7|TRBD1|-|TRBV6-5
TGTGCCAGCAGTTTGCTTGGGACAGTTAGTTACGAGCAGTACTTC
CASSLLGTVSYEQYF
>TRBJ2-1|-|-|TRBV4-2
TGTGCCAGCAGCCAAGTGGGTTACAATGAGCAGTTCTTC
CASSQVGYNEQFF
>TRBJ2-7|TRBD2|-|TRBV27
TGTGCCAGCAGTTTTCGGGCCCGTGAGGCTAGCGGGAGGATCTACGAGCAGTACTTC
CASSFRAREASGRIYEQYF
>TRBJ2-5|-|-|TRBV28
TGTGCCAGCAGTCCCGTGGGGGCGTGGGAGACCCAGTACTTC
CASSPVGAWETQYF
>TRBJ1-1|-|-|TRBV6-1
TGTGCCAGCAGTCAGTTCCAGGTGAACACTGAAGCTTTCTTT
CASSQFQVNTEAFF
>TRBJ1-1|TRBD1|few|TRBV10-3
TGTGCCATCAGTGAGTCAAGGGGGCACACTGAAGCTTTCTTT
CAISESRGHTEAFF
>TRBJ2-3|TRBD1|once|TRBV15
TGTGCCACCAGCAGACCGACGGGACAGGGGGCAGATACGCAGTATTTT
CATSRPTGQGADTQYF
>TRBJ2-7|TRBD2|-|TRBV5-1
TGCGCCAGCAGGGCTAGCGGGAGGGGCGAGCAGTACTTC
CASRASGRGEQYF
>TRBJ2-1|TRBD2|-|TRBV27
TGTGCCAGCAGTTTATATAGCGGGAACAATGAGCAGTTCTTC
CASSLYSGNNEQFF
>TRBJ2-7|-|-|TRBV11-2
TGTGCCAGCAGCTTCCCTTCCCCACCTGGGATCTACGAGCAGTACTTC
CASSFPSPPGIYEQYF
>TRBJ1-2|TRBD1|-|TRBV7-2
TGTGCCAGCACTAAACCGGGACAGGGGAGGTATGGCTACACCTTC
CASTKPGQGRYGYTF
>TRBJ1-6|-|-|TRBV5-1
TGCGCCAGCAGCTTGGGCAGCGAATATAATTCACCCCTCCACTTT
CASSLGSEYNSPLHF
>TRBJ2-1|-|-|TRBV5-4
TGTGCCAGCAGCTCAGACAATGAGCAGTTCTTC
CASSSDNEQFF
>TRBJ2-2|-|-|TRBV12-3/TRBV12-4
TGTGCCAGCAGGACCAGGGGCACCGGGGAGCTGTTTTTT
CASRTRGTGELFF
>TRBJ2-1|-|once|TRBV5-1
TGCGCCAGCAGCTTGAGGTTTGGTGGGGTCGGCGAGCAGTTCTTC
CASSLRFGGVGEQFF
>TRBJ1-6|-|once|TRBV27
TGTGCCAGCAGTTCGAGGGTGAGCTCCTATAATTCACCCCTCCACTTT
CASSSRVSSYNSPLHF
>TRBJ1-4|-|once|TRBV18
TGTGCCAGCTCACCCAACGGGGCAGCAAATGAAAAACTGTTTTTT
CASSPNGAANEKLFF
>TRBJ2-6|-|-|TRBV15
TGTGCCACCAGCGGCACAGGGAGCTCTGGGGCCAACGTCCTGACTTTC
CATSGTGSSGANVLTF
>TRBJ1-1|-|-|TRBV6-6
TGTGCCAGCAGTTCCCAGGGTGGACTCACTGAAGCTTTCTTT
CASSSQGGLTEAFF
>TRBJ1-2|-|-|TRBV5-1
TGCGCCAGCAGCTTGGACAGCTCTGGTTATGGCTACACCTTC
CASSLDSSGYGYTF
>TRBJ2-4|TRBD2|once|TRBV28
TGTGCCAGCAGTTTATGGGGGCTAGCGGGAGGAACCAAAAACATTCAGTACTTC
CASSLWGLAGGTKNIQYF
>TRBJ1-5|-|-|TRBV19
TGTGCCAGTAGTAAGGGTCAGGGAGGACTGAACAATCAGCCCCAGCATTTT
CASSKGQGGLNNQPQHF
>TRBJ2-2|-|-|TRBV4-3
TGCGCCAGCAGCCCCCTGACCGGGGAGCTGTTTTTT
CASSPLTGELFF
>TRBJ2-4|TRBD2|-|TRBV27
TGTGCCAGCAGTAGGTATGGCGGGAGGCAGTACATTCAGTACTTC
CASSRYGGRQYIQYF
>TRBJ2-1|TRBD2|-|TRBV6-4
TGTGCCAGCAGTCCCAGAATAGCGGGAGGGATACCCAATGAGCAGTTCTTC
CASSPRIAGGIPNEQFF
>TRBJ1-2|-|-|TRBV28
TGTGCCAGCAGTTTGTGGACAGACTTTAGGTATGGCTACACCTTC
CASSLWTDFRYGYTF
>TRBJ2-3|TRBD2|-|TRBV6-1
TGTGCCAGCAGTGATCTAGCGGGAGGGCCTCCCCGCACAGATACGCAGTATTTT
CASSDLAGGPPRTDTQYF
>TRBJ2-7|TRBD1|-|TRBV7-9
TGTGCCAGCAGCTCATTAGACAGGGGGGGCCACGAGCAGTACTTC
CASSSLDRGGHEQYF
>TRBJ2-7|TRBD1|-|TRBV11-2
TGTGCCAGCAGCCCCGGTCCCGGGACAGGGGCAAAGGGGCGATACGAGCAGTACTTC
CASSPGPGTGAKGRYEQYF
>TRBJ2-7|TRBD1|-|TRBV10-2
TGCGCCAGCAGTGTGGGACAGGGGACCTACGAGCAGTACTTC
CASSVGQGTYEQYF
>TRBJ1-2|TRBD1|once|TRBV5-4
TGTGCCAGCAGCTCTGGACAGGGGACAGGCTATGGCTACACCTTC
CASSSGQGTGYGYTF